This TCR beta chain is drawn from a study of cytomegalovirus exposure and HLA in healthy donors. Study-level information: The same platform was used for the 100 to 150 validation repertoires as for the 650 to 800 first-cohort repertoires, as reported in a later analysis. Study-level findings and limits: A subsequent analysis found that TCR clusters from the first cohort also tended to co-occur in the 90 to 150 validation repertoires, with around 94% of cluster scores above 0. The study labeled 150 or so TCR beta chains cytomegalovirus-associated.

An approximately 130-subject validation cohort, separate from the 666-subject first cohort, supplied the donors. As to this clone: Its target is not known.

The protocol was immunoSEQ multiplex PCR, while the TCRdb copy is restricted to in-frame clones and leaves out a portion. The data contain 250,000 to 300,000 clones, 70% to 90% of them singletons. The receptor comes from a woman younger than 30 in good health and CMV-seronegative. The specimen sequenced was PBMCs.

The CDR3 nucleotides are TGCAGCGTTGAAGATCTGGTAGGGGGACCCCCTAACTATGGCTACACCTTC. Translated: CSVEDLVGGPPNYGYTF. This sequence joins TRBV29-1 and TRBJ1-2; perhaps TRBD1 as D (6 bases). V was shortened by 0 bases and J by 0 bases, with 17 bases between the two germline ends. CDR1 and CDR2 (germline): SQVTM, ANQGSEA. CDR3 length equals 17 residues.